This T cell receptor beta chain was identified during a study of T cell repertoires in ileal Crohn's disease (dated by TCRdb to about 2019). Context from the whole study: The median duration of disease was around 8 years, and at the time of surgery approximately 33% of patients were active smokers. Every patient underwent surgery because of a complication, which was stricturing disease in around 61% and penetrating disease in around 39%. About half of the patients received postoperative therapy: about 10 received thiopurines and 18 received anti-TNF agents. The TCR repertoire was analysed in about 60 patients with Crohn's disease drawn from a prospective multicentre cohort. Running in parallel with the study was a multicentre cohort set up to find predictors of early endoscopic recurrence following ileocolonic resection. Endoscopic postoperative recurrence was defined as a Rutgeerts score above i0. A total of around 170 mucosal samples from some 50 patients were sequenced, collected from several sites on the surgical specimen as well as at postoperative endoscopy. The study at large found these results: Sorted CD8 T cells carried more high-frequency clones than CD4 T cells, suggesting mucosal expansions were mainly CD8. Patients who were active smokers at surgery had a significantly higher proportion of clonal expansions than non-smokers (roughly 27% vs 19%, p=0.02). Higher high-frequency clone percentages at surgery were associated with endoscopic recurrence; all patients with clonality above 26.8% (18/57) had recurrence. Mucosal CD4 and CD8 T cells were sorted and sequenced only in a subgroup of patients, whose size was not stated.

Turning to this clone: Its antigen is not yet known. Base qualities are not at hand, and no much larger clone is one base apart.

Looking up the germline V gene yields CDR1 SNHLY and CDR2 FYNNEI. Measured from the cysteine to the phenylalanine, the CDR3 is 14 residues long. Kept here is only the CDR3 DNA, which spans 42 bases and is read in frame from base 1. The trim is 5 bases for V and 5 bases for J, with a gap of 12 bases between the germline ends. Around 500 nanograms of biopsy DNA per sample were submitted for commercial TCRB immunosequencing. Adaptive Biotechnology amplified the CDR3 regions from genomic DNA with a two-step multiplex PCR designed to control amplification bias. The first PCR used primers for every V and J gene segment; the second PCR added barcodes and Illumina adapters. CDR3 libraries were sequenced using an Illumina instrument. The study's own analysis went as follows. The analysis used both the pipelines supplied by the vendor and custom analysis of the raw data in R/Bioconductor with R version 3.3.0. Clonality, ranging from 0 to 1, was calculated as the inverse of the normalised Shannon entropy of all productive clones. The repertoire share taken up by the top 100 clones defined high-frequency clones, and only clones that passed a 95% confidence test were kept. Repertoire diversity was measured with the Simpson index, and overlap between samples was measured with the Morisita-Horn index. The table was pulled from immuneACCESS by TCRdb, which kept in-frame rearrangements only. Such tables lose some clones; where checked, under half of the loss comes from unresolved V genes, and the rest has no known cause. That table supplies the V and J calls and clone size; D and trimming were determined from the DNA. Across this sample there are roughly 8,400 clones, with around 81% seen only once. The ten largest clones take up roughly 13% of the sample.

Eligible patients were adults with ileal or ileocolonic Crohn's disease who had an indication for ileocolonic resection. Whole ileal mucosal biopsies were kept frozen at -80 degrees C prior to DNA extraction. Genomic DNA was extracted from frozen whole biopsies with a TRizol-based method and quantified on a NanoDrop 2000 spectrophotometer. The rearrangement combines TRBV2 with TRBJ2-2, and perhaps TRBD1 as D gene, on 6 matching bases. Specimen: ileal tissue. The receptor comes from an adult with Crohn's disease. The CDR3 loop reads CASSLQGWTGELFF. The nucleotide sequence is TGTGCCAGCAGTCTACAGGGTTGGACCGGGGAGCTGTTTTTT.